What follows describes a single TCR beta chain. This entry is derived from a study of blood T cell repertoires in COVID-19. Overall study: Donors in the United States, Italy and Spain gave samples during acute or convalescent COVID-19.

As handled by the study authors: From reference gene primer amplification, estimates of nucleated cell counts were derived. Method: immunoSEQ multiplex PCR; TCRdb's copy keeps in-frame clones and lacks some. The V and J calls and clone size come from that table; D and trimming were worked out from the DNA. The profile shows some 110,000 clones, 76% of them singletons. The germline gives CDR1 LGHDT, CDR2 YNNKEL (reference sequence). The CDR3 length is 13 residues. Trimming took off 4 bases at V and 9 bases at J, with 13 bases between the two ends. The sample was peripheral blood. The receptor was isolated from a man at least 80 years old with COVID-19, enrolled during active disease. The V and J genes are TRBV3-1 (or the pseudogene TRBV3-2) and TRBJ1-5; TRBD1 is a possible D gene (5 bases). CDR3 sequence reads: CASSPPSTGPQHF. CDR3 bases: TGTGCCAGCAGCCCGCCCTCAACAGGGCCCCAGCATTTT.